This entry describes one T cell receptor beta chain. Its specific antigen is unknown. From each donor, a roughly 2.6 ml peripheral blood sample was collected into PAXgene tubes and stored at -80 degrees C. Without any T cell sorting, total RNA was extracted from whole blood using the PAXgene blood miRNA kit on an automated QIAcube. Peripheral blood from monozygotic twin pairs, either concordant or discordant for inflammatory bowel disease, underwent deep TCRalpha and TCRbeta repertoire profiling that used unique molecular barcoding. For every twin pair, smoking habits were documented, and each individual was categorised as a current, former or never smoker. Library preparation used 5' RACE. Preparation of each TCR library used around 3,500 ng of total RNA. cDNA was synthesized with SMARTScribe reverse transcriptase in eight separate reactions per sample. During cDNA synthesis, template switching introduced unique molecular identifiers that contained a 6-nucleotide sample barcode. TCRalpha and TCRbeta cDNA was amplified by two nested PCRs of about 15 and 9 cycles, with bead purification after each PCR. Before amplification, the cDNA was treated with uracil DNA-glycosylase and purified using the QIAquick PCR purification kit. The second PCR added Illumina TruSeq-compatible adapters along with sample-specific barcodes. TapeStation and Qubit were used to check library quality and concentration, and about 5 ng of each library was pooled. Sequencing of the pooled libraries was done on an Illumina HiSeq2500 single-index Rapid Run using custom sequencing primers and 2 x 100 bp reads. Turning to the authors' computational methods: PCR and sequencing errors were corrected by UMI-based consensus assembly using MiGEC version 1.2.6. MiXCR version 2.1.1 handled V(D)J alignment, clonotype assembly and CDR3 extraction. To normalise gene usage, clonotype sharing and MAIT/NKT TCR abundance, the analysis used the top 1000, 10 000 and 20 000 clonotypes per sample. Diversity was computed as the inverse Simpson index with the vegan R package after downsampling to 27 000 UMIs. Statistical testing used paired Mann-Whitney U tests on the discordant twin pairs and applied Benjamini-Hochberg correction for multiple testing. TCRdb reprocessed the reads and lists each CDR3 protein sequence as a single entry, with no DNA. The V and J calls and clone size come from TCRdb's table, not from the authors' own analysis. The table for this sample lists approximately 400,000 distinct CDR3 sequences. Of the sample, 2.4% falls within the top ten clones.

The sample comes from a study of monozygotic twins with inflammatory bowel disease (dated by TCRdb to the late 2010s). Regarding the complete study: The complete study included about 28 monozygotic twin pairs: 19 IBD-discordant Danish pairs and nine German pairs, of which four were IBD-concordant and five were IBD-discordant. Each individual had, on average, about 151 000 unique TCRalpha sequences and 181 000 unique TCRbeta sequences available for analysis. Disease-associated traits were sought mainly through comparisons between IBD patients and their genetically identical healthy co-twins within discordant pairs.

Overall study outcomes, separate from this receptor: Compared with healthy twins, IBD patients shared fewer clonotypes with other individuals, and the difference was most pronounced in patients with signs of disease activity. Background noise and inter-individual variability may have been introduced into the repertoires by the differing immunosuppressive treatments among patients. The analysis was unable to tell different T cell subtypes apart. The results gave no support for a single strong signal or clonotype linked to IBD. Concordant and discordant twins showed no difference in repertoire similarity, possibly because of limited statistical power. IBD patients had lower TCRbeta repertoire diversity, measured by the inverse Simpson index, than their healthy co-twins.

The sequenced sample was blood. The TCR comes from a human donor with ulcerative colitis or Crohn's disease, or a healthy co-twin of an affected twin (not recorded which).

The CDR3 protein: CASSPTRGARETQYF. The V and J genes are TRBV18 and TRBJ2-5. CDR1 KGHSH and CDR2 LQKENI were looked up in the germline V gene. The CDR3 contains 15 residues, cysteine and phenylalanine counted. Nucleotide data are not available. Full variable domain (CDR3 extended with the reference TRBV18 and TRBJ2-5 proteins): NAGVMQNPRHLVRRRGQEARLRCSPMKGHSHVYWYRQLPEEGLKFMVYLQKENIIDESGMPKERFSAEFPKEGPSILRIQQVVRGDSAAYFCASSPTRGARETQYFGPGTRLLVL.